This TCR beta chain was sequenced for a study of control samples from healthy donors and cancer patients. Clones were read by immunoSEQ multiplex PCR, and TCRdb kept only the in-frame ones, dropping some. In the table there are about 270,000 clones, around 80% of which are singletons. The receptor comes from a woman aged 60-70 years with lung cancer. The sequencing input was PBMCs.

CDR3 DNA sequence: TGCAGCGTTGAAACAGGGGTGGGTCAGCCCCAGCATTTT. Translated, it gives CSVETGVGQPQHF. V is TRBV29-1 and J is TRBJ1-5, with 7 bases that match TRBD1. Germline trimming cut 2 bases from V and 6 bases from J; bases unmatched to any gene: 4. Germline V gene sequence: CDR1 SQVTM, CDR2 ANQGSEA. This CDR3 has 13 residues. The full variable domain, its missing parts supplied by reference TRBV29-1 and TRBJ1-5, is SAVISQKPSRDICQRGTSLTIQCQVDSQVTMMFWYRQQPGQSLTLIATANQGSEATYESGFVIDKFPISRPNLTFSTLTVSNMSPEDSSIYLCSVETGVGQPQHFGDGTRLSIL.